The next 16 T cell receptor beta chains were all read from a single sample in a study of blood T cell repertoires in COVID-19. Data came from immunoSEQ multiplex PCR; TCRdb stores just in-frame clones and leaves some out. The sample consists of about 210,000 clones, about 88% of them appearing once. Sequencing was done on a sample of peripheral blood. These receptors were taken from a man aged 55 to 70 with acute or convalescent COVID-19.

CDR3 residues: CASEGTGDDEQYF. CDR3 coding DNA: TGCGCCAGCGAGGGGACAGGGGATGACGAGCAGTACTTC. J is TRBJ2-7 and V is TRBV5-1; TRBD1 matches at 10 bases. CDR1 is SGHRS and CDR2 is YFSETQ in the germline V gene. The CDR3 has 13 residues. V trimming: 7 bases; J trimming: 5 bases; junction bases outside the gene matches: 6.

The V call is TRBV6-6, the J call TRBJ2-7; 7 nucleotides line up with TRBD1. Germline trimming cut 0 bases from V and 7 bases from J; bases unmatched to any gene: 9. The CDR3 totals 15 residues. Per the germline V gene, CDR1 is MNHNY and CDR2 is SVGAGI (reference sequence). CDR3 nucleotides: TGTGCCAGCAGTTACTCGAAACAGGGGCCACATGAGCAGTACTTC. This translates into CASSYSKQGPHEQYF.

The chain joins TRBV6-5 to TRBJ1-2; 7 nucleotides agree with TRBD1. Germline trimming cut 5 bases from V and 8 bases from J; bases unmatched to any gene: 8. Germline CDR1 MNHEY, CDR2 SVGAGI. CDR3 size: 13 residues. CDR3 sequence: CASSPRQGYGYTF. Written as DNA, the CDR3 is TGTGCCAGCAGTCCGCGACAGGGTTACGGCTACACCTTC.

CDR3 nucleotides: TGTGCCAGCAGTGAAGCAAACAGGGGGGAGCTCTGGGCCAAAAACATTCAGTACTTC. It translates to CASSEANRGELWAKNIQYF. The chain couples TRBV2 to TRBJ2-4; TRBD1 aligns across 8 bases. The CDR3 sequence is 19 residues long. Germline lookup yields CDR1 SNHLY and CDR2 FYNNEI. V dropped 0 bases and J dropped 1; count of bases not matched to a gene: 11.

CDR3 sequence: CASSVRGLAGPSDTQYF. As DNA, the CDR3 is TGTGCCAGCAGCGTAAGGGGACTAGCGGGGCCCTCAGATACGCAGTATTTT. V gene TRBV9 combines with J gene TRBJ2-3, with 13 bases fitting TRBD2. Germline trimming cut 1 base from V and 4 bases from J; bases unmatched to any gene: 6. The CDR3 is 17 amino acids. Germline V CDR1 and CDR2: SGDLS, YYNGEE. Complete variable domain (other parts from reference TRBV9 and TRBJ2-3): DSGVTQTPKHLITATGQRVTLRCSPRSGDLSVYWYQQSLDQGLQFLIQYYNGEERAKGNILERFSAQQFPDLHSELNLSSLELGDSALYFCASSVRGLAGPSDTQYFGPGTRLTVL.

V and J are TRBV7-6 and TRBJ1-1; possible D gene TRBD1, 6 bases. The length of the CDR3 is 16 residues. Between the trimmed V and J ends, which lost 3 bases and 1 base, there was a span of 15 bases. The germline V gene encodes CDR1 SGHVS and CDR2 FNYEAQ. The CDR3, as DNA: TGTGCCAGCAGCTTTTGGACAGCCCGGGAGAACACTGAAGCTTTCTTT. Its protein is CASSFWTARENTEAFF.

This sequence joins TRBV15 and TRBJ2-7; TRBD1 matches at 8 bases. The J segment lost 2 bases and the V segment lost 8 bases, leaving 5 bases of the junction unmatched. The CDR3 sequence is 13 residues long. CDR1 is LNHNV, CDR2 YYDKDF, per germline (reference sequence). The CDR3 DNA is TGTGCCACCCAAACAGGGGGAACCTACGAGCAGTACTTC. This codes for CATQTGGTYEQYF.

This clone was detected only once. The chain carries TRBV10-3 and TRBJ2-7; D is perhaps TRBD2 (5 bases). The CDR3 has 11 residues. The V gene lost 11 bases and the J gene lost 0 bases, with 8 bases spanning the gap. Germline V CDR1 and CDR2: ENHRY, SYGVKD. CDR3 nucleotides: TGTGCCGCAGGACTCTCCTACGAGCAGTACTTC. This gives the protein CAAGLSYEQYF.

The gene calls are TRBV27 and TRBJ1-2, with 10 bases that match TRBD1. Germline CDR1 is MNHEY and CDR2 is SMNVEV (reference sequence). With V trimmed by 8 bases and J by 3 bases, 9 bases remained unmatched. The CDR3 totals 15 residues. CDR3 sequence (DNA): TGTGCCAGCGGGCGGACAGGGGGAGTACACTATGGCTACACCTTC. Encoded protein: CASGRTGGVHYGYTF.

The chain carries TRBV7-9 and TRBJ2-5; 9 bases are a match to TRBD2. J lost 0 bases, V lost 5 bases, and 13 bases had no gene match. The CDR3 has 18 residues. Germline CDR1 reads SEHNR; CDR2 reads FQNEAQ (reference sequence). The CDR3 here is CASSPPGGSGGYQETQYF. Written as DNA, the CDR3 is TGTGCCAGCAGCCCCCCCGGTGGTAGCGGGGGATACCAAGAGACCCAGTACTTC. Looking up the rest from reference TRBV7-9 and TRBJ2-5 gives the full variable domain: DTGVSQNPRHKITKRGQNVTFRCDPISEHNRLYWYRQTLGQGPEFLTYFQNEAQLEKSRLLSDRFSAERPKGSFSTLEIQRTEQGDSAMYLCASSPPGGSGGYQETQYFGPGTRLLVL.

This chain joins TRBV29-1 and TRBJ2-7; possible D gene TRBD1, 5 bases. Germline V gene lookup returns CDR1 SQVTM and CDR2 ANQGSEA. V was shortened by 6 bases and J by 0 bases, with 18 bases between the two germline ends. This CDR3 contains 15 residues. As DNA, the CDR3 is TGCAGCGTGGGGCGAAACCGGCAGAGCTCCTACGAGCAGTACTTC. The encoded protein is CSVGRNRQSSYEQYF.

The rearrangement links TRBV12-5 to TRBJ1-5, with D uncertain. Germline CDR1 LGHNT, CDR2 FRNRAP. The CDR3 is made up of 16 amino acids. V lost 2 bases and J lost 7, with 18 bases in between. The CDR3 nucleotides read TGTGCTAGTGGTTTGTTACTAGGGTATGGAGAACAGCCCCAGCATTTT. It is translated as CASGLLLGYGEQPQHF.

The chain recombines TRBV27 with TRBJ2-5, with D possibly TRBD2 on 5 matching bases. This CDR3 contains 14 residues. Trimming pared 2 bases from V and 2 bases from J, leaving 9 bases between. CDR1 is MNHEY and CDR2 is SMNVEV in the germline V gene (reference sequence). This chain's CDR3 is CASSLRGRQETQYF. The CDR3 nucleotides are TGTGCCAGCAGTTTACGAGGGAGACAAGAGACCCAGTACTTC.

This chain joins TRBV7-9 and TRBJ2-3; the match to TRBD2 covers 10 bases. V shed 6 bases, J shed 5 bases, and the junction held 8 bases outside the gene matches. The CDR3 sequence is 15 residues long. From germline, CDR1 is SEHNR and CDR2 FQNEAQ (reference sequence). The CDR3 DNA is TGTGCCAGCAGACGAGCGGGGGGGCATGGAGATACGCAGTATTTT. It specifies CASRRAGGHGDTQYF.

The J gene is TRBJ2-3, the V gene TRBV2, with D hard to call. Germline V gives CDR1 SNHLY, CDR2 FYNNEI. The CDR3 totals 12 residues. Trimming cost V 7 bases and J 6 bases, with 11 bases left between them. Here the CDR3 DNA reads TGTGCCAGCACCTGGAACGGGGATACGCAGTATTTT. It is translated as CASTWNGDTQYF.

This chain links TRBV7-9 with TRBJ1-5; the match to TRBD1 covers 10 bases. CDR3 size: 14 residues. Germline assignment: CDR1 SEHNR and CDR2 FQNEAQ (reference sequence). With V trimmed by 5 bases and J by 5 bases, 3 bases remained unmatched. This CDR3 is CASSRQGAHQPQHF. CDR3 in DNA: TGTGCCAGCAGCCGACAGGGGGCCCATCAGCCCCAGCATTTT.